Below, 3 T cell receptor beta chains from the same sample are listed, as sequenced in a study of cytomegalovirus exposure and HLA in healthy donors. It was with 60 Vbeta and 13 Jbeta primers that the PCR ran. TCRdb's table, derived via immunoSEQ multiplex PCR, lists solely in-frame clones and lacks some. The sample lists 95,000 to 150,000 clones; around 72% were seen once. Input material: PBMCs. Receptors were obtained from a man aged 30 to 39 in good health and CMV-seronegative.

The chain combines TRBV7-3 with TRBJ2-1, with D unresolved. The CDR3 consists of 13 residues. Germline CDR1 SGHTA, CDR2 FQGTGA. Deletions cut 0 bases from V and 3 bases from J, with 3 bases between. The CDR3 loop is CASSLTHYNEQFF. DNA of the CDR3: TGTGCCAGCAGCTTAACTCACTACAATGAGCAGTTCTTC.

By share of the sample, this clone is medium-sized. The chain recombines TRBV10-1 with TRBJ2-2, with 8 bases matching TRBD1. J was trimmed by 7 bases and V by 5 bases; bases with no gene match: 6. Germline CDR1 WNHNN, CDR2 SYGVQD (reference sequence). This CDR3 contains 14 residues. The CDR3 here is CASSQGARDGELFF. The CDR3 DNA reads TGCGCCAGCAGTCAGGGGGCGAGGGACGGGGAGCTGTTTTTT.

The chain couples TRBV4-3 to TRBJ2-1; no firm D call. Germline V gene sequence: CDR1 LGHNA, CDR2 YSLEER. V was trimmed by 0 bases and J by 0 bases, leaving 9 bases between them. CDR3 size: 16 residues. The CDR3, as DNA: TGCGCCAGCAGCCAAGAGTGGTCGAGCTCCTACAATGAGCAGTTCTTC. It is translated as CASSQEWSSSYNEQFF.